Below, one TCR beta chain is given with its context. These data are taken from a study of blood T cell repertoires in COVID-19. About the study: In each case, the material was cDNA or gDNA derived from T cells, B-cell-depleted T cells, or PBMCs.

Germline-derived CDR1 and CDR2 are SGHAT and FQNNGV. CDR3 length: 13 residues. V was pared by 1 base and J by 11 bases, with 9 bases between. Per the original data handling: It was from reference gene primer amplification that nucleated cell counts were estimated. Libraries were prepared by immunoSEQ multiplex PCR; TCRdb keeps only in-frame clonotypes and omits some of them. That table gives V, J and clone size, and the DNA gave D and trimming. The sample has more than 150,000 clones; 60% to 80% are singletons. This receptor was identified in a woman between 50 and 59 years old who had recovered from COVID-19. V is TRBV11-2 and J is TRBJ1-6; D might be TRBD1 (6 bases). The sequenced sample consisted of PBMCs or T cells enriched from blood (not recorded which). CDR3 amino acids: CASSLGGPPPLHF. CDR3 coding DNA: TGTGCCAGCAGCTTAGGGGGGCCGCCACCCCTCCACTTT.